This passage covers 28 T cell receptor beta chains from one sample sequenced in a study of blood T cells in healthy people across ages. A second PCR of about 6 to 11 cycles used a sample-barcoded 5' primer and a J-beta primer mix. TCRdb re-called the 5' RACE reads through MiXCR, storing one row per CDR3 protein. Seen here are roughly 1.9 million distinct CDR3 sequences, more than 35% observed once, and the top ten hold 23%. The specimen was blood. These receptor sequences come from a human donor in good health.

The chain is built from TRBV24-1 and TRBJ1-5; TRBD1 is a possible D gene (6 bases). In germline, CDR1 is KGHDR, CDR2 SFDVKD. Trimming left V 4 bases short and J 3 bases short, with 9 bases between. The CDR3 contains 14 residues. The CDR3 sequence: CATSDPGHNQPQHF. CDR3 sequence (DNA): TGTGCCACCAGTGACCCGGGACACAATCAGCCCCAGCATTTT.

This clonotype was seen a few times. The chain is built from TRBV4-3 and TRBJ1-4; D not certain. CDR1 and CDR2 (germline): LGHNA, YSLEER. V lost 2 bases, J lost 10 bases, and 29 bases lay in between. This CDR3 spans 19 amino acids. CDR3 region: CASSQNHILLGGFEGKLFF. The CDR3 nucleotides read TGCGCCAGCAGCCAAAATCATATCCTGCTAGGAGGGTTTGAGGGAAAACTGTTTTTT.

V is TRBV7-2 and J is TRBJ2-6; 9 nucleotides match TRBD1. The CDR3 is 18 residues long. The J segment lost 1 base and the V segment lost 3 bases, leaving 7 bases of the junction unmatched. Germline V gene data show CDR1 as SGHTA and CDR2 as FQGNSA. In DNA form, the CDR3 reads TGTGCCAGCAGCTTTTCCGGGACAGGGACGTCTGGGGCCAACGTCCTGACTTTC. It is translated as CASSFSGTGTSGANVLTF.

The chain is built from TRBV10-3 and TRBJ2-3; D not certain. Trimming stripped 6 bases from V and 5 bases from J, with 12 bases between. The CDR3 loop spans 13 amino acids. Germline CDR1 reads ENHRY; CDR2 reads SYGVKD. The DNA for the CDR3 is TGTGCCATCAGAATGGGTGTTGAAGATACGCAGTATTTT. Encoded protein: CAIRMGVEDTQYF.

The chain carries TRBV12-3 or TRBV12-4 and TRBJ2-4, with 7 bases lining up with TRBD2. Unmatched junction bases numbered 12, after V lost 3 bases and J lost 13 bases. The CDR3 is made up of 14 amino acids. The CDR3 DNA sequence: TGTGCCAGCAGTTTTGGGGGGGAAAACAATGAGCAGTACTTC. Its translation: CASSFGGENNEQYF.

The chain uses TRBV3-1 and TRBJ1-1, with 8 bases fitting TRBD1. V lost 0 bases and J lost 5; bases outside the gene matches: 5. This CDR3 comprises 15 residues. The germline V gene encodes CDR1 LGHDT and CDR2 YNNKEL (reference sequence). The CDR3 is CASSQDSGGGTEAFF. Here the CDR3 DNA reads TGTGCCAGCAGCCAAGATTCAGGGGGCGGAACTGAAGCTTTCTTT.

The V and J genes are TRBV7-9 and TRBJ1-2, with D maybe TRBD1 (6 bases). The CDR3 is made up of 17 amino acids. Trimming removed 6 bases at V and 7 bases at J, with 27 bases between. Germline CDR1 SEHNR, CDR2 FQNEAQ (reference sequence). Here the CDR3 DNA reads TGTGCCAGCAGTAGGGAGGTTATGACAGGCGGGCGAGGTGGCTACACCTTC. It yields the protein CASSREVMTGGRGGYTF.

This clonotype showed up just a few times. This chain connects TRBV20-1 to TRBJ1-6; weak D call: TRBD1 (5 bases). The germline V gene has CDR1 DFQATT and CDR2 SNEGSKA (reference sequence). The CDR3 is 13 amino acids. The V and J ends lost 0 bases and 9 bases respectively, with 9 bases between them. The CDR3 nucleotides are TGCAGTGCTAGAGAGGGGCGCATTTCACCCCTCCACTTT. It codes for CSAREGRISPLHF.

This rearrangement joins TRBV20-1 to TRBJ1-5; 7 positions match TRBD1. V lost 1 base, J lost 3 bases, and 9 bases stayed unmatched. CDR3 length equals 16 residues. The germline gives CDR1 DFQATT, CDR2 SNEGSKA (reference sequence). CDR3 protein: CSARAGTVLSNQPQHF. The CDR3 region has the DNA TGCAGTGCTAGAGCCGGGACAGTTTTATCCAATCAGCCCCAGCATTTT.

In regard to this clonotype: One end of the junction does not line up with germline, which may come from a read error. This chain connects TRBV6-5 to TRBJ2-4, with a weak D call TRBD2 (6 bases). This CDR3 has 16 residues. Germline V lookup: CDR1 MNHEY, CDR2 SVGAGI. CDR3 coding DNA: TGTGCCAGCAGTTACTCCGAAGAACTAGCCAAAAACATTCAGTATTTC. Protein sequence: CASSYSEELAKNIQYF.

This clonotype was recorded a few times. The J gene is TRBJ2-3, the V gene TRBV7-6, with 7 bases identical to TRBD2. Germline-derived CDR1 and CDR2 are SGHVS and FNYEAQ. This CDR3 is 14 amino acids long. V trimming: 5 bases; J trimming: 3 bases; junction bases outside the gene matches: 5. The CDR3: CASSAGTKTDTQYF. CDR3 DNA sequence: TGTGCCAGCAGCGCCGGGACTAAGACAGATACGCAGTATTTT.

This chain joins TRBV10-3 and TRBJ2-7; D is perhaps TRBD2 (6 bases). V was shortened by 9 bases and J by 3 bases, with 18 bases between the two germline ends. Germline lookup yields CDR1 ENHRY and CDR2 SYGVKD. CDR3 length: 14 residues. CDR3 nucleotides: TGTGCCATTTTGGACCCGGGACTGAGCTACGAGCAGTACTTC. The encoded protein is CAILDPGLSYEQYF.

The rearrangement uses TRBV4-1 and TRBJ2-3; D gene unclear. V lost 1 base and J lost 4, with 18 bases in between. The CDR3 has 17 residues. CDR1 MGHRA and CDR2 YSYEKL come from the germline V gene. CDR3 coding DNA: TGCGCCAGCAGCCAAGTTCCTTACGCTACTCCCCCAGATACGCAGTATTTT. It yields the protein CASSQVPYATPPDTQYF.

The gene calls are TRBV7-2 and TRBJ2-5; a weak D match, TRBD1 (5 bases). Trimming removed 3 bases at V and 7 bases at J, with 15 bases between. CDR1 and CDR2 (germline): SGHTA, FQGNSA. The CDR3 has 14 residues. This CDR3 reads CASSFQGAMGTQYF. The CDR3 DNA follows: TGTGCCAGCAGCTTTCAAGGGGCGATGGGGACCCAGTACTTC.

The V and J genes are TRBV6-2 or TRBV6-3 and TRBJ1-2; possible D gene TRBD1, 5 bases. V gave up 4 bases and J gave up 3 bases, with 15 bases separating them. This CDR3 contains 15 residues. In germline, CDR1 is MNHEY, CDR2 SVGEGT. The CDR3 loop is CASSFIDSDHYGYTF. CDR3 sequence (DNA): TGTGCCAGCAGTTTTATTGACAGCGATCACTATGGCTACACCTTC.

A few counts support this clonotype. The CDR3 DNA sequence: TGCAGTGCCCGGGACTCGGTGGTCTCAGATACGCAGTATTTT. It yields the protein CSARDSVVSDTQYF. The J gene is TRBJ2-3, the V gene TRBV20-1; D is perhaps TRBD2 (6 bases). Germline-derived CDR1 and CDR2 are DFQATT and SNEGSKA (reference sequence). The length of the CDR3 is 14 residues. Trimming stripped 6 bases from V and 4 bases from J, with 17 bases between.

The rearrangement joins TRBV7-2 to TRBJ2-1; 8 positions agree with TRBD1. This CDR3 is built from 16 residues. V shed 4 bases and J 3 bases; nucleotides not matched to a gene: 8. The germline V gene has CDR1 SGHTA and CDR2 FQGNSA. The CDR3 DNA reads as TGTGCCAGCAGCTCCAGGGGGCGTGAAGGCTACAATGAGCAGTTCTTC. Translated, it gives CASSSRGREGYNEQFF.

On this clonotype itself: At one end the junction does not follow the germline gene, possibly because of a read error. The rearrangement joins TRBV12-3 or TRBV12-4 to TRBJ2-6, with D tentatively TRBD1 (5 bases). The CDR3 is 15 amino acids. Here the CDR3 DNA reads TGTGCCAGCAGTTTACTTAACTCTGGGGCCAGCGTCCTGACTTTC. Translated, it gives CASSLLNSGASVLTF.

V gene TRBV7-2 combines with J gene TRBJ1-1; a possible D gene is TRBD1 (5 bases). Germline values: CDR1 SGHTA, CDR2 FQGNSA. This CDR3 is built from 16 residues. The germline V and J ends were trimmed by 0 bases and 5 bases, with 16 bases remaining between them. In DNA form, the CDR3 reads TGTGCCAGCAGCTTAGCAGGGCAGGGCGGTCAGACTGAAGCTTTCTTT. It codes for CASSLAGQGGQTEAFF.

This clonotype was detected a few times. The chain combines TRBV5-1 with TRBJ2-7; TRBD1 or TRBD2 may be the D gene (6 bases each). Trimming left V 0 bases short and J 6 bases short, with 10 bases between. Germline CDR1 and CDR2: SGHRS and YFSETQ. This CDR3 spans 13 amino acids. The CDR3: CASSLGKGGEQYF. The CDR3 DNA reads TGCGCCAGCAGCTTGGGGAAGGGGGGCGAGCAGTACTTC.

The genes are TRBV28 and TRBJ2-4; D may be TRBD2 (5 bases). The CDR3 is 14 amino acids. From germline, CDR1 is MDHEN and CDR2 SYDVKM. The ends were cut back, 2 bases at V and 13 bases at J, with 18 bases in the middle. In DNA, the CDR3 is TGTGCCAGCAGTTTAATAGGGCTAAAGAGGGAGCAGTACTTC. It translates to CASSLIGLKREQYF.

This clonotype was seen a single time. The V gene is TRBV6-2 or TRBV6-3, the J gene TRBJ2-5; 7 bases are shared with TRBD2. Germline CDR1 and CDR2: MNHEY and SVGEGT. V trimming: 5 bases; J trimming: 0 bases; junction bases outside the gene matches: 3. This CDR3 has 14 amino acids. The chain's CDR3 is CASSELANQETQYF. For the CDR3, the DNA is TGTGCCAGCAGTGAACTAGCGAACCAAGAGACCCAGTACTTC.

This clonotype was seen more than once but under ten times. This chain links TRBV5-1 with TRBJ2-1; no definite D call. The CDR3 runs to 14 residues. The germline V gene has CDR1 SGHRS and CDR2 YFSETQ. Trimming took off 3 bases at V and 2 bases at J, with 9 bases between the two ends. CDR3 region: CASSSYATYNEQFF. CDR3 bases: TGCGCCAGCAGCTCTTACGCAACCTACAATGAGCAGTTCTTC.

This chain links TRBV7-9 with TRBJ1-1; 9 nucleotides agree with TRBD1. The ends lost 5 bases at V and 9 bases at J; junction bases unmatched: 4. CDR3 size: 12 residues. The germline CDR1 and CDR2 sequences are SEHNR and FQNEAQ (reference sequence). The CDR3 loop is CASSPGQGKAFF. CDR3 coding DNA: TGTGCCAGCAGCCCTGGACAGGGGAAAGCTTTCTTT.

There are a few counts of this clonotype. V gene TRBV12-3 or TRBV12-4 combines with J gene TRBJ1-2, with D perhaps TRBD1 (6 bases). V was trimmed by 5 bases and J by 6 bases, leaving 13 bases between them. The CDR3 consists of 13 residues. As DNA, the CDR3 is TGTGCCAGCAGTCCACCGACAGGACATGGCTACACCTTC. Its protein product is CASSPPTGHGYTF.

V is TRBV19 and J is TRBJ2-1, with TRBD2 matching 12 bases. The V and J ends lost 8 bases and 4 bases, in that order; junction bases with no gene match: 6. Per the germline V gene, CDR1 is LNHDA and CDR2 is SQIVND (reference sequence). The CDR3 extends over 15 amino acids. CDR3 amino acids: CASRILAGGYNEQFF. CDR3 DNA sequence: TGTGCCAGTCGAATCCTAGCGGGGGGGTACAATGAGCAGTTCTTC.

This clonotype was observed a handful of times. The chain links TRBV5-6 to TRBJ2-7, with D possibly called TRBD1 or TRBD2 (5 bases each). Trimming cost V 0 bases and J 4 bases, with 14 bases left between them. The CDR3 loop spans 15 amino acids. Germline V gene data show CDR1 as SGHDT and CDR2 as YYEEEE. This CDR3 reads CASSLAGAGRYEQYF. The CDR3 nucleotides read TGTGCCAGCAGCTTGGCCGGGGCAGGACGGTACGAGCAGTACTTC.

This clonotype was seen a handful of times. The genes are TRBV28 and TRBJ1-1; D not resolved. CDR3 length: 13 amino acids. Germline V gene data show CDR1 as MDHEN and CDR2 as SYDVKM. V gave up 8 bases and J gave up 3 bases, with 13 bases separating them. As DNA, the CDR3 is TGTGCCAGCGTGTGGGGTTCGGACACTGAAGCTTTCTTT. Translated: CASVWGSDTEAFF.